This T cell receptor (beta chain) was identified in a study of shared clonotypes between healthy human individuals (dated by TCRdb to between 2020 and 2021). Some background on the complete study: The cohort included three men and a couple of women between 18 and 49 years of age. For each donor, CD4 naive and CD4 memory were each given three plates, CD8 naive was given two plates, and CD8 memory was given one plate. Blood TCR repertoires of five healthy adults were deeply sequenced to estimate repertoire size and the extent of clonotype sharing between individuals. To increase sequencing depth and limit assay-specific biases, TCR repertoire library preparation and sequencing were carried out by different laboratories using diverse techniques. Leukapheresis yielded between about 0.94 and 8.9 billion PBMCs per donor.

Donors were healthy HIV-negative adults with no recently reported acute infections or vaccinations. All donors were Caucasian adults living in Nashville, Tennessee, USA. Magnetic negative selection was used to enrich CD4+ T cells, after which naive cells were positively selected on CD45RA and the negative fraction became the memory subset. Blood was collected by leukapheresis, and PBMCs were isolated by Ficoll-Histopaque density gradient centrifugation and then cryopreserved in liquid nitrogen vapor phase. Analytical flow cytometry was used to check the purity and quantity of every magnetically sorted T cell population. Genomic DNA was isolated from each sorted fraction and quantified by UV absorbance on a Nanodrop 2000c. A word on this clone: No cognate antigen has been identified for it. No much larger clone exists at a distance of one base, and base qualities are not known.

TCR CDR3 regions were amplified from genomic DNA by multiplex PCR using the deep immunoSEQ assay. Extracted genomic DNA from each cell subset was spread evenly across all wells of several immunoSEQ 96-well plates, with each plate serving as a replicate. For sorted subsets, each replicate PCR was loaded with roughly 200 ng genomic DNA, equivalent to approximately 27,000 T cell genomes. Purified libraries were measured with a Qubit 3.0 fluorometer, size-checked on a Bioanalyzer 2100, and measured again with the KAPA Library Quantification kit. A separate single-read 150-cycle Illumina NextSeq 550 flow cell was used to sequence each immunoSEQ 96-well plate. Concerning the study's data processing: Because the immunoSEQ output included only junctional sequences and no quality scores, the filtering could not be the same as the filtering used for full-length reads. Sequences were annotated with PyIR, a Python wrapper for IgBLAST v1.9, using IMGT germline references to assign V/J genes and CDR3. Reads were filtered out if the reads had weak V/J assignments (E-value above 1e-6), no CDR3, stop codons, out-of-frame junctions, or ambiguous translated residues. A V3J clonotype was defined by an identical inferred V gene, J gene, and CDR3 amino acid sequence. To compute the percentage overlap between repertoires, the number of shared unique clonotypes was divided by the size of the smaller repertoire. Three approaches were used to assess repertoire richness: RTK rarefaction, the Chao1 estimator, and Recon v2.1 estimates of unobserved clonotypes. Generation probabilities for all TCRbeta clonotypes obtained by the gDNA method from four donors were computed using OLGA. This immuneACCESS table, as held by TCRdb, lists in-frame sequences with V and J called but not all clones. Of the missing ones, under half trace to an unresolved V gene in checked studies; the others have no known cause. V and J calls and clone size are those listed in that table; D and trimming were worked out from the DNA. The sample has about 1.5 million clones on record, around 97% of them singletons. The ten top clones hold approximately 1.1% of the sample.

Trimming costs V 4 bases and J 2 bases, and their ends lie 10 bases apart. The germline V gene yields SGDLS for CDR1 and YYNGEE for CDR2. The CDR3 sequence holds 14 residues, the cysteine and phenylalanine included. Just CDR3 DNA is preserved here, 42 bases in frame from base 1. What the authors observed across the whole study: Based on pairwise subsampling, the degree of clonotype sharing among donors was expected to be affected by sequencing depth. The genetic and exposure-history diversity represented was limited by the small number of donors. Rarefaction of sorted-subset datasets indicated incomplete sequencing despite the large sequencing depth. Larger estimated clonotype richness was generally found for naive subsets than for memory subsets. Sharing across four donors was observed for approximately 5% of naive CD4, over 3% of naive CD8, 2% to 2.5% of memory CD4, and 0.4% of memory CD8 clonotypes. Sampling was restricted to blood, and TCR repertoires in tissue are likely to differ from TCR repertoires in blood. Compared with non-shared clonotypes, clonotypes shared by all four sorted-subset donors had higher generation probabilities.

The sequence is built from TRBV9 and TRBJ2-1; perhaps TRBD1 is the D gene, with 6 bases matching. The TCR was taken from a young man in good health. Sequencing was done on a sample of naive CD4+ T cells sorted from blood. What this sample's cell subset or site label stands for: CD45RA+ positively selected. The DNA sequence is as follows: TGTGCCAGCAGCCGGTCAGGGGCCTACAATGAGCAGTTCTTC. The encoded protein is CASSRSGAYNEQFF.